This T cell receptor beta chain was captured by sequencing in a study of blood T cell repertoires in COVID-19. Study-wide background: Some COVID-19 samples were acute and others convalescent; all came from the United States, Italy and Spain. The cDNA or gDNA used as material had been derived from T cells, B-cell-depleted T cells, or PBMCs.

In the original analysis: It was from reference gene primer amplification that nucleated cell counts were estimated. Data came from immunoSEQ multiplex PCR; TCRdb stores just in-frame clones and leaves some out. Clone size and the V and J calls come from that table; the DNA yielded D and trimming. Of about 60,000 clones in the sample, 65% to 90% are singletons; the top ten hold more than 1%. CDR3 length: 19 amino acids. Germline V gives CDR1 SGHVS, CDR2 FNYEAQ. Trimming removed 4 bases at V and 1 base at J, with 20 bases between. The source of this sequence is a man aged 40-55 years with acute or convalescent COVID-19. The chain uses TRBV7-6 and TRBJ1-6; a weak D match, TRBD1 (5 bases). The sequenced sample was peripheral blood. In DNA, the CDR3 is TGTGCCAGCAGCTCTAGGGGCTCTTTAACCGGGTCCTATAATTCACCCCTCCACTTT. Its protein product is CASSSRGSLTGSYNSPLHF.